Listed here are 25 T cell receptor beta chains from one sample, sequenced in a study of blood T cell repertoires in COVID-19. Libraries were prepared by immunoSEQ multiplex PCR; TCRdb keeps only in-frame clonotypes and omits some of them. Here the sample spans about 400,000 clones, more than 85% being singletons. Sequencing was performed on peripheral blood. Source of these receptors: a human donor in a cohort sampled during active COVID-19.

In its sample, this clone was seen once. This sequence joins TRBV3-1 (or the pseudogene TRBV3-2) and TRBJ2-1; TRBD1 agrees at 8 bases. The CDR3 covers 15 residues. V was pared by 3 bases and J by 9 bases, with 10 bases of the junction left unmatched. The germline V gene encodes CDR1 LGHDT and CDR2 YNNKEL (reference sequence). CDR3 protein: CASSHLQGAVGEQFF. DNA for the CDR3: TGTGCCAGCAGCCACTTGCAGGGGGCGGTAGGTGAGCAGTTCTTC.

The chain has TRBV3-1 (or the pseudogene TRBV3-2) and TRBJ2-7; 9 bases line up with TRBD1. CDR1 LGHDT and CDR2 YNNKEL come from the germline V gene (reference sequence). The CDR3 extends over 17 amino acids. J was trimmed by 4 bases and V by 5 bases; bases with no gene match: 15. CDR3 DNA sequence: TGTGCCAGCAGCAAGGGGATGGTGGGACAGGGAGGTTACGAGCAGTACTTC. Translation gives CASSKGMVGQGGYEQYF.

V usage is TRBV25-1 and J usage is TRBJ2-1, with D unclear. There are 13 residues in the CDR3. V dropped 4 bases and J dropped 8 bases, with 12 bases sitting between them. Germline lookup yields CDR1 MGHDK and CDR2 SYGVNS. CDR3 sequence: CASSGISADEQFF. The CDR3 nucleotides read TGTGCCAGCAGTGGGATCAGCGCCGATGAGCAGTTCTTC.

This sequence joins TRBV30 and TRBJ1-2; no firm D call. CDR3 length: 15 amino acids. V lost 3 bases and J 3 bases, leaving 17 bases between the germline ends. Per the germline V gene, CDR1 is GTSNPN and CDR2 is SVGIG (reference sequence). The CDR3 nucleotides read TGTGCCTGGAGAGAGGACCTCACGCGGGACTATGGCTACACCTTC. It codes for CAWREDLTRDYGYTF.

The rearrangement links TRBV19 to TRBJ1-1; perhaps TRBD1 as D (5 bases). The germline V gene encodes CDR1 LNHDA and CDR2 SQIVND (reference sequence). This CDR3 is 14 amino acids long. V was shortened by 4 bases and J by 5 bases, with 14 bases between the two germline ends. The CDR3 sequence: CASSRRGSTTEAFF. The CDR3 region has the DNA TGTGCCAGTAGTAGGCGGGGGTCTACTACTGAAGCTTTCTTT.

The table lists this clone with a count of one. V is TRBV13 and J is TRBJ2-1, with a possible D match to TRBD1 (5 bases). The V end was cut by 5 bases, the J end by 3 bases, with 11 bases between. This CDR3 is 14 amino acids long. Per germline, CDR1 PRHDT and CDR2 FYEKMQ (reference sequence). The CDR3 sequence is CASSTDTYYNEQFF. DNA for the CDR3: TGTGCCAGCAGCACGGACACCTACTACAATGAGCAGTTCTTC.

The chain employs TRBV6-5 and TRBJ2-1, with a possible D match to TRBD1 (5 bases). The CDR3 loop spans 12 amino acids. The V end lost 9 bases, the J end lost 8 bases, and 14 bases lay between the germline ends. Looked up from germline, CDR1 is MNHEY and CDR2 is SVGAGI. The CDR3 DNA reads as TGTGCCAGTTCTCACGTAGGGGATGAGCAGTTCTTC. As protein: CASSHVGDEQFF.

The rearrangement links TRBV4-1 to TRBJ1-1; D gene unclear. With 1 base removed from V and 2 bases from J, the gap between germline ends came to 23 bases. CDR1 is MGHRA and CDR2 is YSYEKL in the germline V gene. The CDR3 is made up of 19 amino acids. CDR3 nucleotides: TGCGCCAGCAGCCAAGGTCAGAGGGTGCTACTGCAAAGAAACACTGAAGCTTTCTTT. It yields the protein CASSQGQRVLLQRNTEAFF.

This clone appeared once. The chain combines TRBV28 with TRBJ2-1, with 12 bases fitting TRBD2. CDR3 length: 19 residues. CDR1 and CDR2 from the germline V gene are MDHEN and SYDVKM. The J segment lost 1 base and the V segment lost 5 bases, leaving 12 bases of the junction unmatched. This CDR3 reads CASSDIWLAGGPSYNEQFF. The CDR3 nucleotides read TGTGCCAGCAGTGACATTTGGCTAGCGGGAGGGCCTTCCTACAATGAGCAGTTCTTC.

This chain links TRBV27 with TRBJ2-7, with TRBD2 matching over 12 bases. CDR1 is MNHEY, CDR2 SMNVEV, per germline (reference sequence). The V segment lost 6 bases and the J segment 2 bases; nucleotides outside the gene matches: 5. The CDR3 spans 15 residues. CDR3 loop: CASRTTSGGPYEQYF. The CDR3 bases are TGTGCCAGCAGAACGACTAGCGGGGGCCCCTACGAGCAGTACTTC.

This clone was detected once. The V call is TRBV5-8, the J call TRBJ2-6; TRBD2 is a possible D gene (5 bases). The CDR3 covers 16 residues. Looked up from germline, CDR1 is SGHTS and CDR2 is YDEGEE. With 2 bases removed from V and 0 bases from J, the gap between germline ends came to 9 bases. The CDR3, as DNA: TGTGCCAGCAGCTTCGGACTGATCTCTGGGGCCAACGTCCTGACTTTC. Protein: CASSFGLISGANVLTF.

This clone has more than one count but fewer than ten. This chain links TRBV15 with TRBJ2-7; 8 bases map to TRBD1. The CDR3 spans 19 residues. Germline values: CDR1 LNHNV, CDR2 YYDKDF (reference sequence). The V segment lost 4 bases and the J segment 7 bases; nucleotides outside the gene matches: 24. The CDR3 DNA is TGTGCCACCAGCATCTCTGGAGGACAGGGATTCTCAGAGATAGGGGAGCAGTACTTC. This gives the protein CATSISGGQGFSEIGEQYF.

The CDR3 reads CASSQEWGAQHYGYTF. CDR3 nucleotides: TGTGCCAGCAGCCAAGAATGGGGCGCTCAGCACTATGGCTACACCTTC. The chain joins TRBV3-1 (or the pseudogene TRBV3-2) to TRBJ1-2, with D perhaps TRBD1 (5 bases). Trimming took 0 bases from V and 3 from J, leaving 14 bases between them. Germline CDR1 LGHDT, CDR2 YNNKEL (reference sequence). This CDR3 comprises 16 residues.

The chain employs TRBV3-1 (or the pseudogene TRBV3-2) and TRBJ1-5; 9 positions match TRBD1. Germline CDR1 LGHDT, CDR2 YNNKEL (reference sequence). J gave up 2 bases and V 2 bases, and 1 base lay outside the gene matches. This CDR3 contains 15 residues. CDR3 region: CASSQTGGGNQPQHF. DNA of the CDR3: TGTGCCAGCAGCCAAACAGGGGGCGGCAATCAGCCCCAGCATTTT.

The chain employs TRBV27 and TRBJ2-2; D gene unclear. The V and J ends lost 2 bases and 0 bases respectively, with 13 bases between them. The CDR3 runs 17 residues. Germline loops: CDR1 MNHEY, CDR2 SMNVEV (reference sequence). Here the CDR3 DNA reads TGTGCCAGCAGTTTAGGATCGACTGTAGCGAACACCGGGGAGCTGTTTTTT. Translation gives CASSLGSTVANTGELFF.

The chain links TRBV28 to TRBJ1-2, with TRBD1 identical over 7 bases. Trimming at V came to 8 bases and at J to 2 bases, leaving 8 bases not matched to a gene. There are 14 residues in the CDR3. Germline V gene lookup returns CDR1 MDHEN and CDR2 SYDVKM. The CDR3 protein is CASRRGRENYGYTF. In nucleotides, the CDR3 is TGTGCCAGCCGAAGGGGGCGCGAAAACTATGGCTACACCTTC.

This clone appeared many times. This chain joins TRBV7-6 and TRBJ2-2; unclear D gene. Germline V gene lookup returns CDR1 SGHVS and CDR2 FNYEAQ. V was shortened by 3 bases and J by 1 base, with 6 bases between the two germline ends. CDR3 length: 14 amino acids. The CDR3 nucleotides are TGTGCCAGCAGCTTCGCAGGGAACACCGGGGAGCTGTTTTTT. Translation gives CASSFAGNTGELFF.

The chain uses TRBV7-2 and TRBJ1-2; D gene uncertain. CDR1 is SGHTA, CDR2 FQGNSA, per germline. CDR3 length: 14 amino acids. V lost 1 base and J 3 bases, leaving 9 bases between the germline ends. For the CDR3, the DNA is TGTGCCAGCAGCTTAGACAGTCAGGACTATGGCTACACCTTC. It yields the protein CASSLDSQDYGYTF.

The chain combines TRBV20-1 with TRBJ2-3; D gene uncertain. The germline gives CDR1 DFQATT, CDR2 SNEGSKA (reference sequence). The V and J ends lost 6 bases and 5 bases respectively, with 6 bases between them. The length of the CDR3 is 10 residues. CDR3 in amino acids: CSARRDTQYF. The CDR3 DNA follows: TGCAGTGCGCGGAGAGATACGCAGTATTTT.

The CDR3 loop is CAWSVKGSSAEAFF. CDR3 DNA sequence: TGTGCCTGGAGTGTAAAGGGAAGTAGCGCTGAAGCTTTCTTT. V usage is TRBV30 and J usage is TRBJ1-1; no definite D call. The germline gives CDR1 GTSNPN, CDR2 SVGIG (reference sequence). V lost 0 bases, J lost 6 bases, and 14 bases lay in between. The CDR3 totals 14 residues.

J is TRBJ1-2 and V is TRBV3-1 (or the pseudogene TRBV3-2); D possibly corresponds to TRBD1 (5 bases). The CDR3 spans 14 residues. Trimming shortened V by 4 bases and J by 6 bases, and 15 bases separated the two germline ends. Germline lookup yields CDR1 LGHDT and CDR2 YNNKEL (reference sequence). The CDR3 loop reads CASSPGGGDDGYTF. For the CDR3, the DNA is TGTGCCAGCAGCCCCGGGGGAGGGGACGATGGCTACACCTTC.

The chain is built from TRBV30 and TRBJ1-2, with a tentative D call TRBD1 (5 bases). V lost 4 bases, J lost 9 bases, and 18 bases lay in between. CDR1 and CDR2 from the germline V gene are GTSNPN and SVGIG (reference sequence). The length of the CDR3 is 13 residues. The CDR3 loop is CAWTDPGILSYTF. In nucleotides, the CDR3 is TGTGCCTGGACGGATCCAGGGATCTTGAGCTACACCTTC. Complete variable domain (other parts from reference TRBV30 and TRBJ1-2): SQTIHQWPATLVQPVGSPLSLECTVEGTSNPNLYWYRQAAGRGLQLLFYSVGIGQISSEVPQNLSASRPQDRQFILSSKKLLLSDSGFYLCAWTDPGILSYTFGSGTRLTVV.

This clone was seen a single time. This sequence joins TRBV11-2 and TRBJ2-7, with D maybe TRBD2 (5 bases). CDR3 length: 17 residues. Germline CDR1 reads SGHAT; CDR2 reads FQNNGV. V lost 0 bases and J lost 9, with 24 bases in between. CDR3 sequence (DNA): TGTGCCAGCAGCTTAGATCGGTTGAGGACTGTCGTACGAGGGCAGTACTTC. Translated: CASSLDRLRTVVRGQYF.

Turning to this clone: Additional DNA sequences in this sample encode the identical CDR3. V and J are TRBV2 and TRBJ1-6, with 7 bases identical to TRBD1. This CDR3 has 15 amino acids. V dropped 5 bases and J dropped 0; count of bases not matched to a gene: 1. Looked up from germline, CDR1 is SNHLY and CDR2 is FYNNEI. The CDR3 coding sequence is TGTGCCAGCAGTAGGGACAGCTCCTATAATTCACCCCTCCACTTT. This sequence encodes CASSRDSSYNSPLHF.

The chain is built from TRBV19 and TRBJ2-1; 10 bases are a match to TRBD2. Germline trimming cut 1 base from V and 0 bases from J; bases unmatched to any gene: 6. The CDR3 length is 18 residues. In germline, CDR1 is LNHDA, CDR2 SQIVND (reference sequence). CDR3 sequence (DNA): TGTGCCAGTAGTATAGCCGAGCGGGAGGGCTTCTCCTACAATGAGCAGTTCTTC. This codes for CASSIAEREGFSYNEQFF.